The 4 T cell receptor beta chains below all came from one sample that was sequenced in a study of cytomegalovirus exposure and HLA in healthy donors. The PCR had 60 Vbeta and 13 Jbeta primers. Method: immunoSEQ multiplex PCR; TCRdb's copy keeps in-frame clones and lacks some. Here the sample spans approximately 70,000 clones, roughly 67% being singletons. Sequenced input: PBMCs. These receptors came from a man in his forties in good health and CMV-seropositive.

This chain links TRBV27 with TRBJ2-1; D perhaps matches TRBD1 (6 bases). Trimming shortened V by 7 bases and J by 5 bases, and 15 bases separated the two germline ends. The CDR3 has 14 residues. Germline V gene data show CDR1 as MNHEY and CDR2 as SMNVEV (reference sequence). The chain's CDR3 is CASNSYRANNEQFF. CDR3 bases: TGTGCCAGCAACTCTTACAGGGCAAACAATGAGCAGTTCTTC.

The table lists this clone with a few counts. The V call is TRBV27, the J call TRBJ2-5, with 8 bases that match TRBD1. This CDR3 comprises 14 residues. The germline V gene encodes CDR1 MNHEY and CDR2 SMNVEV (reference sequence). Trimming took 1 base from V and 2 from J; bases not matched to a gene: 0. DNA of the CDR3: TGTGCCAGCAGTTTATGGACAGGGCAAGAGACCCAGTACTTC. Encoded protein: CASSLWTGQETQYF.

CDR3: CASSLVTGGISSYEQYF. In DNA form, the CDR3 reads TGTGCCAGCAGCTTAGTTACAGGGGGCATTAGCTCCTACGAGCAGTACTTC. This sequence joins TRBV11-2 and TRBJ2-7, with 9 bases lining up with TRBD1. Germline V gene sequence: CDR1 SGHAT, CDR2 FQNNGV. Unmatched junction bases numbered 7, after V lost 1 base and J lost 0 bases. The CDR3 has 17 residues.

About this clone: At the DNA level, this CDR3 is encoded by other sequences in the same sample as well. V is TRBV7-9 and J is TRBJ2-7; 13 bases fit TRBD2. Germline CDR1 reads SEHNR; CDR2 reads FQNEAQ (reference sequence). The CDR3 runs 13 residues. Germline trimming cut 5 bases from V and 7 bases from J; bases unmatched to any gene: 2. The CDR3 protein is CASSPGLAGEQYF. The CDR3 DNA reads TGTGCCAGCAGCCCGGGACTAGCGGGGGAGCAGTACTTC.